The table lists the clone carrying this TCR beta chain with many counts. TCR beta CDR3 regions were amplified from RNA. HTBI primers were the set used in a first-round RT-PCR of the TCR CDR3. MiXCR, run by TCRdb on the multiplex PCR reads, gives a single entry per CDR3 protein. The sample has about 700,000 distinct CDR3 sequences, around 13% seen once. Germline CDR1 SEHNR, CDR2 FQNEAQ (reference sequence). This CDR3 region has 14 residues. V was trimmed by 1 base and J by 2 bases, leaving 6 bases between them. Stability of Graves' hyperthyroidism was defined as absent ophthalmopathy progression within 18 months. Uncontrolled infection, other autoimmune disease, pregnancy or lactation excluded patients. For the diagnoses, clinical symptoms, serum thyroxine and TRAb, thyroid ultrasound and orbital computed tomography were used. The PBMCs studied were ones that came from 8 to 10 ml fresh peripheral blood.

This entry belongs to a study of T cells in Graves' hyperthyroidism and ophthalmopathy. Sequencing used blood. The genes are TRBV7-9 and TRBJ2-1, with D unresolved. This TCR came from a woman aged 18-35 years with Graves' hyperthyroidism. The CDR3 loop reads CASSLDLAYNEQFF. As DNA, the CDR3 is TGTGCCAGCAGCTTAGATCTAGCCTACAATGAGCAGTTCTTC.